This T cell receptor (beta chain) derives from a study of early T cells in non-severe SARS-CoV-2 infection. Study-wide background: Chains stayed unpaired after sequencing of bulk RNA from unsorted whole blood.

The CDR3 runs to 15 residues. The V end lost 0 bases, the J end lost 7 bases, and 13 bases lay between the germline ends. Germline loops: CDR1 DFQATT, CDR2 SNEGSKA (reference sequence). Unique molecular identifiers were attached to individual cDNA molecules. TCRdb redid the calling of the 5' RACE reads with MiXCR, one entry per CDR3 protein. The sample yields about 75,000 distinct CDR3 sequences, roughly 12% seen once. The clonotype was recovered from an adult who was a healthcare worker with PCR-confirmed SARS-CoV-2 infection or an uninfected control (not recorded which). The genes are TRBV20-1 and TRBJ1-6; D is possibly TRBD1 (5 bases). The material was whole blood, obtained at baseline. This chain's CDR3 is CSARESGMRNSPLHF. As DNA, the CDR3 is TGCAGTGCTAGAGAGTCAGGGATGAGGAATTCACCCCTCCACTTT.